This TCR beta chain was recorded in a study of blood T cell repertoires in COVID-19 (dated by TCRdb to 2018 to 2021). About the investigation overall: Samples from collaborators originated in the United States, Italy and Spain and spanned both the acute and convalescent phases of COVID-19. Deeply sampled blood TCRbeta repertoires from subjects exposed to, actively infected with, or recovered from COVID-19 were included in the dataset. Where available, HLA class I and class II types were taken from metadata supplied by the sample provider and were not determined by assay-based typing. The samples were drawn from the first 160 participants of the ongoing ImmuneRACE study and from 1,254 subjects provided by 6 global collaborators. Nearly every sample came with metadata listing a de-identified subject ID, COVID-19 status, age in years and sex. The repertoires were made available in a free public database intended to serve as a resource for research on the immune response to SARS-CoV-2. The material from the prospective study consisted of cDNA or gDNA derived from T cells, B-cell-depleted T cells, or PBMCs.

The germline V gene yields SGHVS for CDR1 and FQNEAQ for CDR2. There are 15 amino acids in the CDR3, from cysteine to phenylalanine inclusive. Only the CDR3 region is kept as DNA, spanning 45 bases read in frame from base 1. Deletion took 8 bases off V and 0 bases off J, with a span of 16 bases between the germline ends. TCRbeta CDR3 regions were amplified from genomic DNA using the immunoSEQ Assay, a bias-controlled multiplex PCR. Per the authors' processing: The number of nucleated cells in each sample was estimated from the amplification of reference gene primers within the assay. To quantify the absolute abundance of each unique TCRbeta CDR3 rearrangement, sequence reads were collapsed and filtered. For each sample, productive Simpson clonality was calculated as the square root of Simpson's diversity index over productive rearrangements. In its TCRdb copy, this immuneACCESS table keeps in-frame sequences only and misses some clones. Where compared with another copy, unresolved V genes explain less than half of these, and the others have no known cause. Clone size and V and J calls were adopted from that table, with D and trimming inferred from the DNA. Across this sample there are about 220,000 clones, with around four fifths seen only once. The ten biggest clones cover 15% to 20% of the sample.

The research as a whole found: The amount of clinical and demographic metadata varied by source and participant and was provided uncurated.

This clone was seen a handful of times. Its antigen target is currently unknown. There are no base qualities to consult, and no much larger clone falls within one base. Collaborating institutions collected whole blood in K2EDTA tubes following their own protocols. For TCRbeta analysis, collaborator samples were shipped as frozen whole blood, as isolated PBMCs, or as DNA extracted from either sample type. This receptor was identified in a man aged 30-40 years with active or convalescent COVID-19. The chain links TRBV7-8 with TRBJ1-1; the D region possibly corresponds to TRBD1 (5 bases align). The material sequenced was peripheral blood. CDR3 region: CASQLSRDLNTEAFF. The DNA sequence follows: TGTGCCAGCCAGCTGTCGCGGGACTTGAACACTGAAGCTTTCTTT.